This T cell receptor beta chain derives from a study of shared clonotypes between healthy human individuals. Study results and limitations: Richness estimates generally favored naive over memory subsets.

This CDR3 has 17 amino acids. CDR1 and CDR2 from the germline V gene are MDHEN and SYDVKM. V was cut by 5 bases and J by 2 bases, with 21 bases left in between. Per the original methods: With immunoSEQ giving junction-only sequences and no quality scores, filtering differed. Produced via immunoSEQ multiplex PCR; TCRdb's table is partial and in-frame only. The DNA was the basis for D and trimming; V, J and clone size are from that table. The sample includes some 660,000 clones, around four fifths of them seen just once. Comments on this clone: What it binds is not known.

This TCR derives from a woman aged 25 to 39 in good health. Sample: memory CD4+ T cells sorted from blood. Indicated subset: CD45RA-negative fraction. The J gene is TRBJ1-2, the V gene TRBV28; tentatively, D is TRBD1 (5 bases). CDR3 bases: TGTGCCAGCAGTCCCCCACGTGCAGGGAGGGCGAACTATGGCTACACCTTC. Amino acids: CASSPPRAGRANYGYTF.